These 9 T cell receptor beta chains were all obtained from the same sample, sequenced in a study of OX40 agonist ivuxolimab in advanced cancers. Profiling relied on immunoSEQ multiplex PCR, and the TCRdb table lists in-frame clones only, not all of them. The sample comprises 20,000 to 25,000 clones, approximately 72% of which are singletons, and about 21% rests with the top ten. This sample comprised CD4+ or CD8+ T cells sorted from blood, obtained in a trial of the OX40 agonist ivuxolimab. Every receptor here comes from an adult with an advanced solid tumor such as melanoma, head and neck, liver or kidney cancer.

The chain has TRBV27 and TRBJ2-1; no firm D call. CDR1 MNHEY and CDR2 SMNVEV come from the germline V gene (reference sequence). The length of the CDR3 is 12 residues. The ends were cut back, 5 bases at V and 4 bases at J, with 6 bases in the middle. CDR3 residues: CASSHGYNEQFF. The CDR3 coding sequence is TGTGCCAGCAGTCACGGTTACAATGAGCAGTTCTTC.

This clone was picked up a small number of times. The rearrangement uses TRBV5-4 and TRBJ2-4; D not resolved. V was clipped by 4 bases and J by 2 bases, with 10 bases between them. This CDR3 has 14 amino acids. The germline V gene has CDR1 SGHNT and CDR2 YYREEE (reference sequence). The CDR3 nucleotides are TGTGCCAGCAGCCAGGCGTCTTCCAAAAACATTCAGTACTTC. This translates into CASSQASSKNIQYF.

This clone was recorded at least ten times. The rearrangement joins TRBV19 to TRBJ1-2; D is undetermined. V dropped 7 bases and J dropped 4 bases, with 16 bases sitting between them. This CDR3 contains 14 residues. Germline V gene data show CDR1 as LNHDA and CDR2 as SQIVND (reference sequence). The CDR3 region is CASKVFPLFYGYTF. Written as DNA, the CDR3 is TGTGCCAGTAAGGTTTTCCCCCTCTTCTATGGCTACACCTTC. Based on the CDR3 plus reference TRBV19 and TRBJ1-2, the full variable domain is DGGITQSPKYLFRKEGQNVTLSCEQNLNHDAMYWYRQDPGQGLRLIYYSQIVNDFQKGDIAEGYSVSREKKESFPLTVTSAQKNPTAFYLCASKVFPLFYGYTFGSGTRLTVV.

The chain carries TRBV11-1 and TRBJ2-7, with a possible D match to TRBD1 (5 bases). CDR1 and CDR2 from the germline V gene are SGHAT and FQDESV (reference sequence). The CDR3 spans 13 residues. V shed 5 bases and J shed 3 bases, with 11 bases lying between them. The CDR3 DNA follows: TGTGCCAGCAGCCCCCCGACAGTCTACGAGCAGTACTTC. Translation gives CASSPPTVYEQYF.

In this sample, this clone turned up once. DNA for the CDR3: TGTGCCAGTAGTATAATAGCAGGGTCCTACACTGAAGCTTTCTTT. This codes for CASSIIAGSYTEAFF. V and J are TRBV19 and TRBJ1-1; TRBD1 is a possible D gene (5 bases). CDR3 size: 15 residues. The ends were cut back, 2 bases at V and 3 bases at J, with 13 bases in the middle. Germline V CDR1 and CDR2: LNHDA, SQIVND (reference sequence). Full variable domain (outside the CDR3, taken from reference TRBV19 and TRBJ1-1): DGGITQSPKYLFRKEGQNVTLSCEQNLNHDAMYWYRQDPGQGLRLIYYSQIVNDFQKGDIAEGYSVSREKKESFPLTVTSAQKNPTAFYLCASSIIAGSYTEAFFGQGTRLTVV.

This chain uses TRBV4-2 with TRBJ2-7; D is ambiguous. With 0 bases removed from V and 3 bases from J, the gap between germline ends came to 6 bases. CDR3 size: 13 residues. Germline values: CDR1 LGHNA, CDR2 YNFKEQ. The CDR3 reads CASSQEGSYEQYF. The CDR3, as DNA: TGTGCCAGCAGCCAAGAGGGAAGCTACGAGCAGTACTTC.

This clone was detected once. The CDR3 loop is CASSPDSRGTTEAFF. For the CDR3, the DNA is TGTGCCAGCAGCCCCGACAGCCGGGGGACGACTGAAGCTTTCTTT. V gene TRBV5-8 combines with J gene TRBJ1-1; weak D call: TRBD1 (5 bases). Deletions cut 4 bases from V and 5 bases from J, with 18 bases between. CDR1 is SGHTS, CDR2 YDEGEE, per germline. This CDR3 comprises 15 residues.

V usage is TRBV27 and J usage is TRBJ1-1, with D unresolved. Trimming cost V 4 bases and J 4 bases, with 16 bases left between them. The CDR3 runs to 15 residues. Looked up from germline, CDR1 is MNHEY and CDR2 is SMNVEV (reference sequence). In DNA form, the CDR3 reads TGTGCCAGCAGTTGGGGAGGCGGCACAGTCACTGAAGCTTTCTTT. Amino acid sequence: CASSWGGGTVTEAFF.

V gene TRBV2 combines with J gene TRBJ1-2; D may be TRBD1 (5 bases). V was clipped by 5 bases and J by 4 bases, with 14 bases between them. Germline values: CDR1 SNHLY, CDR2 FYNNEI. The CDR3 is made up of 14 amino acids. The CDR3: CASSTLRDVYGYTF. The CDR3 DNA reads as TGTGCCAGCAGTACTCTCAGGGATGTCTATGGCTACACCTTC.